This entry lists 27 T cell receptor beta chains sequenced from one sample in a study of blood T cell repertoires in COVID-19. The table came from immunoSEQ multiplex PCR; TCRdb's copy has only in-frame clones and leaves some out. Of under 300,000 clones listed, 70% to 90% are singletons. The specimen was PBMCs or T cells enriched from blood (not recorded which). These receptors originate from a woman between 50 and 59 years old who had been exposed to COVID-19.

The chain is built from TRBV29-1 and TRBJ1-1; no clear D. Per the germline V gene, CDR1 is SQVTM and CDR2 is ANQGSEA. V gave up 8 bases and J gave up 3 bases, with 19 bases separating them. This CDR3 contains 14 residues. This CDR3 reads CSSPRGQIDTEAFF. CDR3 nucleotide sequence: TGCAGCTCCCCCCGTGGGCAGATAGACACTGAAGCTTTCTTT.

This chain joins TRBV10-3 and TRBJ1-5, with 10 bases lining up with TRBD1. Germline V CDR1 and CDR2: ENHRY, SYGVKD. This CDR3 spans 14 amino acids. With 6 bases clipped from V and 3 bases from J, the junction kept 2 bases outside the gene matches. The CDR3 nucleotides read TGTGCCATCAGAGGGACAGGGGTCAATCAGCCCCAGCATTTT. Translation gives CAIRGTGVNQPQHF.

This clone has a handful of counts. The chain couples TRBV3-1 (or the pseudogene TRBV3-2) to TRBJ1-5; 8 bases match TRBD1. J was trimmed by 5 bases and V by 6 bases; bases with no gene match: 6. The CDR3 is 14 residues long. From germline, CDR1 is LGHDT and CDR2 YNNKEL (reference sequence). The CDR3 nucleotides are TGTGCCAGCAGAGATGGGACAGGAGATCAGCCCCAGCATTTT. As protein: CASRDGTGDQPQHF.

This clone has more than one count but fewer than ten. The rearrangement links TRBV10-3 to TRBJ2-6; D call uncertain. The CDR3 is made up of 13 amino acids. Trimming removed 7 bases from V and 3 bases from J, with 7 bases in between. Germline V gene sequence: CDR1 ENHRY, CDR2 SYGVKD. The CDR3 DNA sequence: TGTGCCATCACCGGTGGTGGGGCCAACGTCCTGACTTTC. This codes for CAITGGGANVLTF.

This sequence joins TRBV5-1 and TRBJ1-1, with a tentative D call TRBD1 (6 bases). Trimming cost V 2 bases and J 1 base, with 18 bases left between them. The CDR3 consists of 17 residues. Germline V gene data show CDR1 as SGHRS and CDR2 as YFSETQ. The CDR3, as DNA: TGCGCCAGCAGCTTAAGGGGGGGGACCCTAGGGAACACTGAAGCTTTCTTT. Its translation: CASSLRGGTLGNTEAFF.

The rearrangement links TRBV19 to TRBJ1-1; D uncertain. Per the germline V gene, CDR1 is LNHDA and CDR2 is SQIVND (reference sequence). V shed 3 bases and J shed 1 base, with 15 bases lying between them. CDR3 length: 16 amino acids. For the CDR3, the DNA is TGTGCCAGTAGTATCCCCTGGGCAGGAGGGAACACTGAAGCTTTCTTT. Amino acid sequence: CASSIPWAGGNTEAFF.

CDR3 nucleotide sequence: TGCAGCGTCGCCCTTTTAGAGAGGGGGGGACTCTCCGGGGAGCTGTTTTTT. This encodes CSVALLERGGLSGELFF. V gene TRBV29-1 combines with J gene TRBJ2-2; the D gene is possibly TRBD2 (7 bases). V was cut by 6 bases and J by 6 bases, with 26 bases left in between. This CDR3 contains 17 residues. Per germline, CDR1 SQVTM and CDR2 ANQGSEA.

The chain joins TRBV10-2 to TRBJ2-7, with D possibly matching TRBD1 (6 bases). The CDR3 is 12 residues long. Trimming removed 5 bases at V and 2 bases at J, with 7 bases between. CDR1 and CDR2 (germline): WSHSY, SAAADI. In nucleotides, the CDR3 is TGCGCCAGCAGTCAGGGGACCTACGAGCAGTACTTC. Encoded protein: CASSQGTYEQYF.

On this clone: A read error may produce the germline difference seen at one junction end. The chain links TRBV27 to TRBJ1-6, with D possibly TRBD1 on 6 matching bases. Germline assignment: CDR1 MNHEY and CDR2 SMNVEV (reference sequence). This CDR3 is built from 14 residues. The CDR3 loop reads CASSLDRSISPLRF. In DNA, the CDR3 is TGTGCCAGCAGTTTAGACAGGTCCATCTCACCCCTCCGGTTT.

In nucleotides, the CDR3 is TGTGCCAGTAGTGGAACCCGGACAGGGGGCGATCATAGCAATCAGCCCCAGCATTTT. This gives the protein CASSGTRTGGDHSNQPQHF. The V gene is TRBV19, the J gene TRBJ1-5; 11 bases agree with TRBD1. The CDR3 spans 19 residues. V gave up 5 bases and J gave up 0 bases; unmatched junction bases: 12. CDR1 and CDR2 (germline): LNHDA, SQIVND (reference sequence).

The V and J genes are TRBV3-1 (or the pseudogene TRBV3-2) and TRBJ2-1; perhaps TRBD1 as D (5 bases). From germline, CDR1 is LGHDT and CDR2 YNNKEL (reference sequence). The CDR3 consists of 12 residues. V lost 0 bases and J 8 bases, leaving 5 bases between the germline ends. DNA of the CDR3: TGTGCCAGCAGCCAAGAGGGGCATGAGCAGTTCTTC. The encoded protein is CASSQEGHEQFF.

The CDR3 region is CASSPQGTVGSPLHF. CDR3 DNA sequence: TGTGCCAGCAGCCCCCAGGGGACAGTCGGATCACCCCTCCACTTT. The chain is built from TRBV3-1 (or the pseudogene TRBV3-2) and TRBJ1-6; 7 bases are a match to TRBD1. Per the germline V gene, CDR1 is LGHDT and CDR2 is YNNKEL (reference sequence). CDR3 length: 15 residues. With V trimmed by 4 bases and J by 10 bases, 10 bases remained unmatched.

This clone has just a few counts. This CDR3 reads CASSLLGFNEQFF. CDR3 DNA: TGTGCCAGCAGCTTGCTGGGCTTCAATGAGCAGTTCTTC. This rearrangement joins TRBV5-4 to TRBJ2-1, with no clear D. CDR1 is SGHNT and CDR2 is YYREEE in the germline V gene (reference sequence). The CDR3 extends over 13 amino acids. Trimming shortened V by 1 base and J by 6 bases, and 8 bases separated the two germline ends.

The chain links TRBV27 to TRBJ2-3; 8 bases match TRBD2. CDR3 length: 14 amino acids. Germline values: CDR1 MNHEY, CDR2 SMNVEV (reference sequence). With 5 bases clipped from V and 2 bases from J, the junction kept 3 bases outside the gene matches. The CDR3 reads CASSGGGYTDTQYF. The CDR3 region has the DNA TGTGCCAGCAGTGGCGGGGGGTACACAGATACGCAGTATTTT.

This clone was detected a few times. The V gene is TRBV2, the J gene TRBJ1-4; 9 bases agree with TRBD1. The CDR3 is 15 residues long. Trimming took 8 bases from V and 4 from J; bases not matched to a gene: 8. The germline V gene has CDR1 SNHLY and CDR2 FYNNEI. Here the CDR3 DNA reads TGTGCCAGCTGCTCCGGGGGACAGGGTAATGAAAAACTGTTTTTT. This sequence encodes CASCSGGQGNEKLFF.

In its sample, this clone was seen a few times. This chain connects TRBV12-3 or TRBV12-4 to TRBJ1-1; D possibly corresponds to TRBD1 (6 bases). V was cut by 6 bases and J by 4 bases, with 12 bases left in between. The CDR3 runs 13 residues. This chain's CDR3 is CASRKRGSTEAFF. For the CDR3, the DNA is TGTGCCAGCAGGAAAAGGGGGAGCACTGAAGCTTTCTTT.

V usage is TRBV27 and J usage is TRBJ1-5; possible D gene TRBD1, 6 bases. V lost 2 bases, J lost 7 bases, and 18 bases lay in between. CDR1 is MNHEY and CDR2 is SMNVEV in the germline V gene (reference sequence). This CDR3 has 16 residues. CDR3 loop: CASSLPGTQPGQPQHF. The CDR3 bases are TGTGCCAGCAGTTTACCCGGGACACAACCCGGGCAGCCCCAGCATTTT.

The chain recombines TRBV7-2 with TRBJ2-7, with TRBD2 matching 9 bases. V was clipped by 2 bases and J by 6 bases; unmatched bases: 5. The CDR3 is 14 residues long. Per the germline V gene, CDR1 is SGHTA and CDR2 is FQGNSA. The chain's CDR3 is CASSLRGGVPEQYF. The DNA of the CDR3 is TGTGCCAGCAGCTTACGCGGGGGGGTGCCCGAGCAGTACTTC.

This sequence joins TRBV28 and TRBJ2-1; a weak D match, TRBD1 (5 bases). The CDR3 loop spans 15 amino acids. CDR1 MDHEN and CDR2 SYDVKM come from the germline V gene. The ends were cut back, 8 bases at V and 4 bases at J, with 18 bases in the middle. Here the CDR3 DNA reads TGTGCCAGCTCCCCACAGGCCCTCAAATACAATGAGCAGTTCTTC. Its translation: CASSPQALKYNEQFF. Variable domain in full (rest from reference TRBV28 and TRBJ2-1): DVKVTQSSRYLVKRTGEKVFLECVQDMDHENMFWYRQDPGLGLRLIYFSYDVKMKEKGDIPEGYSVSREKKERFSLILESASTNQTSMYLCASSPQALKYNEQFFGPGTRLTVL.

The V call is TRBV6-5, the J call TRBJ1-6; D is possibly TRBD1 (5 bases). Germline CDR1 is MNHEY and CDR2 is SVGAGI. V was trimmed by 6 bases and J by 5 bases, leaving 11 bases between them. This CDR3 has 14 amino acids. The chain's CDR3 is CASSLGADNSPLHF. In DNA, the CDR3 is TGTGCCAGCAGCCTTGGGGCAGATAATTCACCCCTCCACTTT.

V is TRBV28 and J is TRBJ1-1; D not certain. The CDR3 runs to 14 residues. CDR1 and CDR2 from the germline V gene are MDHEN and SYDVKM. V dropped 4 bases and J dropped 6 bases, with 15 bases sitting between them. The CDR3 sequence is CASSSLSVRSEAFF. DNA for the CDR3: TGTGCCAGCAGTTCTCTCTCGGTAAGATCTGAAGCTTTCTTT.

The rearrangement joins TRBV6-5 to TRBJ1-1, with a weak D call TRBD1 (6 bases). CDR1 and CDR2 from the germline V gene are MNHEY and SVGAGI. Trimming removed 0 bases at V and 6 bases at J, with 11 bases between. The CDR3 spans 14 residues. CDR3 coding DNA: TGTGCCAGCAGTTACTCGACGTGGACAGCTGAAGCTTTCTTT. It translates to CASSYSTWTAEAFF.

The rearrangement uses TRBV28 and TRBJ2-7; TRBD2 might be the D (6 bases). The length of the CDR3 is 15 residues. The V gene lost 6 bases and the J gene lost 0 bases, with 15 bases spanning the gap. CDR1 and CDR2 (germline): MDHEN, SYDVKM. The CDR3 here is CASRVRGPISYEQYF. Written as DNA, the CDR3 is TGTGCCAGCAGGGTGCGGGGCCCTATCTCCTACGAGCAGTACTTC.

The J gene is TRBJ2-6, the V gene TRBV2, with a tentative D call TRBD1 (6 bases). Germline V CDR1 and CDR2: SNHLY, FYNNEI. Trimming pared 6 bases from V and 0 bases from J, leaving 9 bases between. This CDR3 has 15 residues. The CDR3 region is CASSRGISGANVLTF. As DNA, the CDR3 is TGTGCCAGCAGCAGGGGAATCTCTGGGGCCAACGTCCTGACTTTC.

The table lists this clone with a count of one. V gene TRBV6-2 or TRBV6-3 combines with J gene TRBJ2-3, with 12 positions matching TRBD2. This CDR3 has 15 amino acids. Trimming removed 6 bases from V and 4 bases from J; junction bases left unmatched: 5. Germline V lookup: CDR1 MNHEY, CDR2 SVGEGT. The CDR3 DNA sequence: TGTGCCAGCAGCACGACTAGCGGGGGCGCAGATACGCAGTATTTT. Encoded protein: CASSTTSGGADTQYF.

This clone was seen a single time. This sequence joins TRBV7-8 and TRBJ2-5; a possible D gene is TRBD1 (6 bases). Germline CDR1 reads SGHVS; CDR2 reads FQNEAQ. CDR3 length: 20 residues. V was cut by 1 base and J by 4 bases, with 28 bases left in between. The CDR3 coding sequence is TGTGCCAGCAGCTTAGGAGGCGTGGGGACAAATCCCGTGCTGATAGAGACCCAGTACTTC. Its protein product is CASSLGGVGTNPVLIETQYF.

The genes are TRBV13 and TRBJ1-3, with unresolved D. The CDR3 extends over 14 amino acids. Trimming pared 4 bases from V and 3 bases from J, leaving 10 bases between. The germline gives CDR1 PRHDT, CDR2 FYEKMQ (reference sequence). The CDR3 protein is CASSSRRGGNTIYF. CDR3 sequence (DNA): TGTGCCAGCAGCTCTAGGAGAGGTGGAAACACCATATATTTT.